The 28 T cell receptor beta chains below were found in one sample sequenced in a study of response to subunit inactivated influenza vaccine. TCRdb processed the RT-PCR reads anew with MiXCR; each CDR3 protein has one entry. In the table there are more than 400,000 distinct CDR3 sequences, 10% to 11% of which are singletons. The sequenced sample was PBMCs from blood, obtained roughly 48 days after vaccination. The source of these receptors is a man aged 50-60 years who received an inactivated influenza vaccine.

The chain links TRBV2 to TRBJ2-3; perhaps TRBD2 as D (5 bases). The CDR3 is 15 residues long. V was clipped by 4 bases and J by 4 bases, with 15 bases between them. Germline V lookup: CDR1 SNHLY, CDR2 FYNNEI. In DNA, the CDR3 is TGTGCCAGCAGTGCGTCGGGAATTGAGTCAGATACGCAGTATTTT. Translated: CASSASGIESDTQYF.

The chain couples TRBV11-1 to TRBJ2-1, with TRBD2 matching 8 bases. The CDR3 has 18 residues. J gave up 6 bases and V 3 bases, and 16 bases lay outside the gene matches. Germline CDR1 reads SGHAT; CDR2 reads FQDESV (reference sequence). The CDR3 spells CASSFLIPLGAGGNEQFF. CDR3 coding DNA: TGTGCCAGCAGCTTCCTTATCCCCCTAGGCGCGGGGGGCAATGAGCAGTTCTTC. The complete variable domain, with remaining parts taken from reference TRBV11-1 and TRBJ2-1, reads EAEVAQSPRYKITEKSQAVAFWCDPISGHATLYWYRQILGQGPELLVQFQDESVVDDSQLPKDRFSAERLKGVDSTLKIQPAELGDSAMYLCASSFLIPLGAGGNEQFFGPGTRLTVL.

The chain uses TRBV7-8 and TRBJ2-2; 10 nucleotides match TRBD2. Trimming at V came to 0 bases and at J to 5 bases, leaving 3 bases not matched to a gene. Germline loops: CDR1 SGHVS, CDR2 FQNEAQ. This CDR3 region has 16 residues. The CDR3 bases are TGTGCCAGCAGCTTAGCGGTACTAGCGGGAACCGGGGAGCTGTTTTTT. This sequence encodes CASSLAVLAGTGELFF.

This clonotype has more than one count but fewer than ten. V gene TRBV15 combines with J gene TRBJ1-6; TRBD1 might be the D (6 bases). V lost 0 bases and J 6 bases, leaving 12 bases between the germline ends. The CDR3 is 16 residues long. Germline values: CDR1 LNHNV, CDR2 YYDKDF (reference sequence). The CDR3 reads CATSRDGRGLNSPLHF. In nucleotides, the CDR3 is TGTGCCACCAGCAGAGATGGCCGGGGGCTTAATTCACCCCTCCACTTT. Based on the CDR3 plus reference TRBV15 and TRBJ1-6, the full variable domain is DAMVIQNPRYQVTQFGKPVTLSCSQTLNHNVMYWYQQKSSQAPKLLFHYYDKDFNNEADTPDNFQSRRPNTSFCFLDIRSPGLGDTAMYLCATSRDGRGLNSPLHFGNGTRLTVT.

The rearrangement links TRBV7-2 to TRBJ2-7; weak D call: TRBD2 (6 bases). The CDR3 extends over 15 amino acids. V was cut by 5 bases and J by 1 base, with 15 bases left in between. Germline V gene data show CDR1 as SGHTA and CDR2 as FQGNSA. This CDR3 is CASSPTRDSSYEQYF. DNA for the CDR3: TGTGCCAGCAGCCCTACGAGGGACTCTTCCTACGAGCAGTACTTC.

This clonotype was recorded many times. The chain joins TRBV12-3 or TRBV12-4 to TRBJ2-1, with 14 bases fitting TRBD2. CDR3 length: 14 amino acids. Unmatched junction bases numbered 4, after V lost 8 bases and J lost 7 bases. CDR3 amino acids: CASRLAGGPNEQFF. For the CDR3, the DNA is TGTGCCAGCCGACTAGCGGGGGGGCCGAATGAGCAGTTCTTC.

V usage is TRBV20-1 and J usage is TRBJ2-2; 8 nucleotides agree with TRBD2. This CDR3 comprises 18 residues. J gave up 0 bases and V 1 base, and 10 bases lay outside the gene matches. Germline lookup yields CDR1 DFQATT and CDR2 SNEGSKA (reference sequence). CDR3 in DNA: TGCAGTGCTAGAGTCAGATTAGCGGGGATCTCGAACACCGGGGAGCTGTTTTTT. Amino acids: CSARVRLAGISNTGELFF.

This clonotype was counted a few times. This chain links TRBV20-1 with TRBJ2-7, with a possible D match to TRBD1 (5 bases). Trimming took 4 bases from V and 0 from J, leaving 7 bases between them. Per germline, CDR1 DFQATT and CDR2 SNEGSKA (reference sequence). The CDR3 has 12 residues. The CDR3 here is CSATDNSYEQYF. In DNA form, the CDR3 reads TGCAGTGCTACGGACAACTCCTACGAGCAGTACTTC.

As concerns this clonotype: This may arise from a read error, as a much more abundant clone is one base away. V is TRBV12-3 or TRBV12-4 and J is TRBJ2-1; 8 bases agree with TRBD2. The V gene end was trimmed by 9 bases and the J gene end by 0 bases; junction bases not matched to a gene: 7. The CDR3 contains 15 residues. The CDR3, as DNA: TGTGCCAGGACCTTAGCGGGGAGCTCCTACAATGAGCAGTTCTTC. Its translation is CARTLAGSSYNEQFF.

The V gene is TRBV28, the J gene TRBJ2-5, with 7 bases fitting TRBD1. The CDR3 consists of 14 residues. With 6 bases clipped from V and 3 bases from J, the junction kept 7 bases outside the gene matches. Germline values: CDR1 MDHEN, CDR2 SYDVKM. CDR3 sequence reads: CASSRGQIEETQYF. CDR3 coding DNA: TGTGCCAGCAGCCGGGGACAGATAGAAGAGACCCAGTACTTC.

This clonotype was seen many times. This chain connects TRBV21-1 to TRBJ2-7; the table's D call, TRBD1, has no DNA check behind it. TRBV21-1 is a known pseudogene. The CDR3 extends over 16 amino acids. In DNA form, the CDR3 reads TGTGCCAGCAGCACCAAAGACAGGACTCACATCTACGAGCAGTACTTC. This translates into CASSTKDRTHIYEQYF.

This chain uses TRBV6-1 with TRBJ1-6, with D hard to call. Trimming removed 7 bases from V and 8 bases from J, with 12 bases in between. The germline V gene encodes CDR1 MNHNS and CDR2 SASEGT. The CDR3 extends over 13 amino acids. The CDR3 protein is CASIGMVYSPLHF. In DNA, the CDR3 is TGTGCCAGCATAGGGATGGTGTATTCACCCCTCCACTTT.

This clonotype was seen only a few times. The V and J genes are TRBV3-1 and TRBJ1-3; unclear D gene. The CDR3 runs 14 residues. Trimming pared 0 bases from V and 4 bases from J, leaving 7 bases between. Per the germline V gene, CDR1 is LGHDT and CDR2 is YNNKEL (reference sequence). The CDR3, as DNA: TGTGCCAGCAGCCAAGACTTTGGAGGAAACACCATATATTTT. It codes for CASSQDFGGNTIYF.

This clonotype came up a few times. The rearrangement uses TRBV20-1 and TRBJ1-5, with a possible D match to TRBD1 (6 bases). Germline V gene data show CDR1 as DFQATT and CDR2 as SNEGSKA (reference sequence). Between the trimmed V and J ends, which lost 3 bases and 5 bases, there was a span of 8 bases. The CDR3 is 12 amino acids. CDR3 coding DNA: TGCAGTGCTAGCGGGGGCGATCAGCCCCAGCATTTT. It specifies CSASGGDQPQHF.

This clonotype was recorded a few times. The rearrangement uses TRBV18 and TRBJ2-6; TRBD1 matches 8 bases. CDR3 length equals 17 residues. J was trimmed by 4 bases and V by 6 bases; bases with no gene match: 11. In germline, CDR1 is KGHSH, CDR2 LQKENI. DNA for the CDR3: TGTGCCAGCTCTCCTAACCCAGGGGGCAAAGGGGCCAACGTCCTGACTTTC. Protein product: CASSPNPGGKGANVLTF.

At least ten counts were recorded for this clonotype. This chain connects TRBV7-9 to TRBJ2-1; 7 bases agree with TRBD1. From germline, CDR1 is SEHNR and CDR2 FQNEAQ (reference sequence). The CDR3 is made up of 15 amino acids. Trimming took 6 bases from V and 5 from J; bases not matched to a gene: 10. The CDR3 reads CASSIGTAGNNEQFF. Written as DNA, the CDR3 is TGTGCCAGCAGTATCGGGACAGCCGGGAACAATGAGCAGTTCTTC.

This chain uses TRBV6-5 with TRBJ2-5; 15 bases are shared with TRBD2. This CDR3 region has 16 residues. Losses at the gene ends were 0 bases for V and 6 bases for J; bases not matched to a gene: 2. The germline V gene encodes CDR1 MNHEY and CDR2 SVGAGI. Here the CDR3 reads CASSYSGLAGGQTQYF. The CDR3 nucleotides are TGTGCCAGCAGTTACTCGGGACTAGCGGGGGGTCAGACCCAGTACTTC.

This clonotype was observed at least ten times. The gene calls are TRBV20-1 and TRBJ2-7, with D unresolved. The CDR3 length is 12 residues. CDR1 is DFQATT and CDR2 is SNEGSKA in the germline V gene (reference sequence). V lost 0 bases and J lost 5, with 8 bases in between. The CDR3 here is CSARDLADEQYF. The DNA for the CDR3 is TGCAGTGCTAGAGATTTGGCTGACGAGCAGTACTTC.

This clonotype was observed once. Germline and junction disagree at one end, which may indicate a read error. This chain joins TRBV12-3 or TRBV12-4 and TRBJ2-7, with 8 bases identical to TRBD1. This CDR3 is built from 15 residues. This CDR3 is CACSGDLDRGYEQYF. CDR3 nucleotide sequence: TGTGCCTGCAGTGGGGACCTTGACAGGGGATACGAGCAGTACTTC.

This clonotype was detected many times. The chain recombines TRBV5-5 with TRBJ1-2; D gene ambiguous. This CDR3 region has 15 residues. Trimming took off 0 bases at V and 7 bases at J, with 16 bases between the two ends. Germline V gene sequence: CDR1 SGHKS, CDR2 YYEKEE (reference sequence). The CDR3 region has the DNA TGTGCCAGCAGCTTGGCTCAGCAAAGTCCTTTTGGCTACACCTTC. This gives the protein CASSLAQQSPFGYTF.

This chain connects TRBV5-1 to TRBJ2-7, with TRBD2 matching 13 bases. The CDR3 runs 17 residues. After removal of 1 base from V and 0 bases from J, the junction contained 4 bases not matched to a gene. Germline V gives CDR1 SGHRS, CDR2 YFSETQ. CDR3 nucleotide sequence: TGCGCCAGCAGCTTGAGGGGGACTAGCGGGACCTCCTACGAGCAGTACTTC. It encodes CASSLRGTSGTSYEQYF.

The chain joins TRBV24-1 to TRBJ2-2; D may be TRBD1 (6 bases). This CDR3 spans 17 amino acids. Per germline, CDR1 KGHDR and CDR2 SFDVKD. V gave up 3 bases and J gave up 2 bases, with 15 bases separating them. The CDR3 here is CATSDTGLGSNTGELFF. DNA of the CDR3: TGTGCCACCAGTGATACAGGGTTAGGGTCAAACACCGGGGAGCTGTTTTTT.

This clonotype was observed a few times. This chain links TRBV14 with TRBJ1-6; D unclear. Deletions cut 4 bases from V and 10 bases from J, with 11 bases between. CDR3 length equals 13 residues. Germline CDR1 reads SGHDN; CDR2 reads FVKESK. Here the CDR3 DNA reads TGTGCCAGCAGCCGGGGATCACGGTCACCCCTCCACTTT. Its translation: CASSRGSRSPLHF.

This clonotype was seen more than once but under ten times. The chain carries TRBV4-3 and TRBJ2-5; D not resolved. The V end lost 1 base, the J end lost 5 bases, and 11 bases lay between the germline ends. The CDR3 runs to 14 residues. Per the germline V gene, CDR1 is LGHNA and CDR2 is YSLEER. CDR3 DNA sequence: TGCGCCAGCAGCCAAGTCGGGCTAGGGGAGACCCAGTACTTC. Amino acids: CASSQVGLGETQYF.

This clonotype was counted between two and nine times. The chain is built from TRBV10-3 and TRBJ2-5; 13 nucleotides match TRBD2. CDR3 size: 15 residues. Germline V lookup: CDR1 ENHRY, CDR2 SYGVKD. V was clipped by 6 bases and J by 5 bases; unmatched bases: 6. The CDR3 loop is CAISRTSGSGETQYF. For the CDR3, the DNA is TGTGCCATCAGCCGGACTAGCGGGAGTGGTGAGACCCAGTACTTC.

This clonotype was detected a few times. The chain recombines TRBV5-1 with TRBJ2-3, with a weak D call TRBD1 (6 bases). This CDR3 has 17 amino acids. Germline V CDR1 and CDR2: SGHRS, YFSETQ. Trimming pared 0 bases from V and 0 bases from J, leaving 14 bases between. This CDR3 reads CASSLVVTGPSTDTQYF. In DNA form, the CDR3 reads TGCGCCAGCAGCTTGGTGGTGACAGGACCAAGCACAGATACGCAGTATTTT.

This clonotype showed up many times. The V call is TRBV29-1, the J call TRBJ1-2; 8 positions match TRBD1. Germline CDR1 SQVTM, CDR2 ANQGSEA. The J segment lost 4 bases and the V segment lost 7 bases, leaving 5 bases of the junction unmatched. This CDR3 contains 12 residues. Here the CDR3 reads CSDRQGSYGYTF. In nucleotides, the CDR3 is TGCAGCGACCGACAGGGGAGCTATGGCTACACCTTC.

The rearrangement links TRBV12-3 or TRBV12-4 to TRBJ1-4; D is unclear. CDR3 length: 18 residues. Trimming removed 4 bases at V and 0 bases at J, with 18 bases between. Here the CDR3 reads CASSSGPARIATNEKLFF. For the CDR3, the DNA is TGTGCCAGCAGTTCCGGCCCCGCGAGGATAGCAACTAATGAAAAACTGTTTTTT.